This TCR beta chain was identified during a study of shared clonotypes between healthy human individuals. The method was immunoSEQ multiplex PCR; TCRdb's version includes in-frame clones alone and lacks a portion of them. This table has about 700,000 clones, under 80% appearing once. V gave up 0 bases and J gave up 0 bases, with 13 bases separating them. The germline gives CDR1 SGHNT, CDR2 YYREEE (reference sequence). The CDR3 is 17 residues long. In this sample, this clone turned up once. The specimen was memory CD4+ T cells sorted from blood. Subset reported: CD45RA-negative fraction. The TCR was taken from a young woman in good health. The chain has TRBV5-4 and TRBJ2-1; weak D call: TRBD2 (5 bases). The CDR3 region has the DNA TGTGCCAGCAGCTTGGTTCTAGCCCCTAGCTCCTACAATGAGCAGTTCTTC. It yields the protein CASSLVLAPSSYNEQFF.